These 7 T cell receptor beta chains were all obtained from the same sample, sequenced in a study of T cell repertoires in cytomegalovirus infection. These TCRs' antigens remain unknown. One entry per CDR3 protein results from TCRdb running MiXCR on the reads. Here the sample spans 100,000 to 120,000 distinct CDR3 sequences, over 25% being singletons. The specimen was CD8+ T cells from cultured PBMCs, collected from culture after CMV antigen stimulation. These receptors originate from a human donor in good health (CMV status not recorded). Some clones in this sample may be carry-over from other donors' samples.

This clonotype was seen a few times. The chain is built from TRBV7-6 and TRBJ2-1, with unresolved D. Germline CDR1 reads SGHVS; CDR2 reads FNYEAQ. This CDR3 has 10 residues. Trimming pared 1 base from V and 9 bases from J, leaving 1 base between. CDR3 region: CASSLGEQFF. For the CDR3, the DNA is TGTGCCAGCAGCTTAGGTGAGCAGTTCTTC.

This clonotype was found a few times. This chain joins TRBV7-4 and TRBJ2-1; 11 bases are shared with TRBD2. V lost 5 bases to trimming and J lost 4 bases; unmatched junction nucleotides: 7. The CDR3 has 16 residues. Germline values: CDR1 SGHVT, CDR2 SQSDAQ. The CDR3 protein is CASSDRTSGGYNEQFF. As DNA, the CDR3 is TGTGCCAGCAGCGACAGAACTAGCGGGGGATACAATGAGCAGTTCTTC.

This clonotype was seen more than once but under ten times. The genes are TRBV5-6 and TRBJ2-5, with D perhaps matching TRBD2 (5 bases). The CDR3 spans 13 residues. Trimming left V 2 bases short and J 2 bases short, with 7 bases between. CDR1 and CDR2 from the germline V gene are SGHDT and YYEEEE. CDR3 region: CASSFGVQETQYF. CDR3 bases: TGTGCCAGCAGCTTCGGGGTACAAGAGACCCAGTACTTC. The full variable domain, its missing parts supplied by reference TRBV5-6 and TRBJ2-5, is DAGVTQSPTHLIKTRGQQVTLRCSPKSGHDTVSWYQQALGQGPQFIFQYYEEEERQRGNFPDRFSGHQFPNYSSELNVNALLLGDSALYLCASSFGVQETQYFGPGTRLLVL.

The chain carries TRBV7-6 and TRBJ2-5; 7 bases fit TRBD2. The CDR3 length is 15 residues. Trimming removed 5 bases from V and 3 bases from J; junction bases left unmatched: 9. Germline CDR1 SGHVS, CDR2 FNYEAQ. CDR3 sequence reads: CASSDSGLGEETQYF. The DNA for the CDR3 is TGTGCCAGCAGCGATAGTGGACTAGGAGAAGAGACCCAGTACTTC.

The rearrangement links TRBV7-6 to TRBJ1-1; D uncertain. This CDR3 spans 15 amino acids. V dropped 3 bases and J dropped 5 bases, with 16 bases sitting between them. The germline V gene encodes CDR1 SGHVS and CDR2 FNYEAQ. The CDR3 sequence: CASSFPMSAQTEAFF. The CDR3 DNA follows: TGTGCCAGCAGCTTCCCCATGTCGGCCCAAACTGAAGCTTTCTTT.

This chain's CDR3 is CASSEGYGAKNIQYF. CDR3 sequence (DNA): TGTGCCAGCAGCGAGGGGTACGGAGCCAAAAACATTCAGTACTTC. V and J are TRBV11-2 and TRBJ2-4, with D perhaps assigned TRBD1 or TRBD2 (5 bases each). CDR1 is SGHAT, CDR2 FQNNGV, per germline. This CDR3 is built from 15 residues. V dropped 5 bases and J dropped 0 bases, with 11 bases sitting between them.

The V call is TRBV5-4, the J call TRBJ2-5, with a tentative D call TRBD2 (6 bases). The CDR3 extends over 12 amino acids. Trimming left V 9 bases short and J 5 bases short, with 14 bases between. Germline V gene sequence: CDR1 SGHNT, CDR2 YYREEE (reference sequence). CDR3 in amino acids: CATGDPVETQYF. CDR3 coding DNA: TGTGCCACGGGAGATCCCGTGGAGACCCAGTACTTC.